One TCR beta chain is described in this entry. The antigen is unknown. This sample stems from a study of shared clonotypes between healthy human individuals. Findings and limits, study-wide: Investigators expected sequencing depth to affect clonotype sharing among donors.

The table came from immunoSEQ multiplex PCR; TCRdb's copy has only in-frame clones and leaves some out. The sample yields approximately 2,200,000 clones, under 95% seen once. The naive CD8 fraction comprised CD45RO-negative cells positively selected for CCR7 and excluded terminally differentiated effector memory CD45RA+ cells. Germline lookup yields CDR1 SQVTM and CDR2 ANQGSEA. V lost 1 base and J 11 bases, leaving 14 bases between the germline ends. CDR3 size: 12 residues. This clonotype was sampled from a man between 18 and 29 years old in good health. Some clones in this sample may be carry-over from other donors' samples. The chain uses TRBV29-1 and TRBJ2-5; TRBD2 is a possible D gene (5 bases). Material for sequencing was naive CD8+ T cells from PBMCs. Here the CDR3 reads CSVEVSPGEQYF. The CDR3 coding sequence is TGCAGCGTTGAAGTCTCGCCCGGGGAGCAGTACTTC.